The TCR beta chain under discussion was sequenced for a study of cytomegalovirus exposure and HLA in healthy donors. The CDR3 spans 13 residues. From germline, CDR1 is SGHDT and CDR2 YYEEEE. V was cut by 0 bases and J by 4 bases, with 7 bases left in between. Vbeta (60) and Jbeta (13) primers were used in the PCR. Libraries were prepared by immunoSEQ multiplex PCR; TCRdb keeps only in-frame clonotypes and omits some of them. The repertoire includes approximately 200,000 clones, about 83% of them detected once, and less than 6% sits in the top ten. This sequence originates from a woman in her 30s in good health and CMV-seropositive. Material for sequencing was PBMCs. The chain employs TRBV5-6 and TRBJ2-5, with D unclear. CDR3 residues: CASSLGGVETQYF. The CDR3, as DNA: TGTGCCAGCAGCTTGGGCGGCGTAGAGACCCAGTACTTC.